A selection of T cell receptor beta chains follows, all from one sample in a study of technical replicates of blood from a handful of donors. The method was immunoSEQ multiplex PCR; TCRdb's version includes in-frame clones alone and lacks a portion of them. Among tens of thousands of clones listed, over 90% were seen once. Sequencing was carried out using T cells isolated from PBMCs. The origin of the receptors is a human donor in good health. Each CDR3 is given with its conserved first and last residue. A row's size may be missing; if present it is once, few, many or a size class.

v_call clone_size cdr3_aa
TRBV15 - CATSREVGAGAGGAQYF
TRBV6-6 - CASSYRGVPTEAFF
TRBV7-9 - CASSPPPGTRGFNEQFF
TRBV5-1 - CASSQGTVQETQYF
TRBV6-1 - CASSVYPHGQSSYNEQFF
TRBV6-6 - CASRRQQNTEAFF
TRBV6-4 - CASSEGTMNTEAFF
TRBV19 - CASSISPAYEQYF
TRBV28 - CASHGTVLYGYTF
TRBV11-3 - CASSSESSYEQYF
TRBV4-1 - CASSQVTVSYEQYF
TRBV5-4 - CASSPQAERYEQYF
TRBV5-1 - CASSSGTSTDTQYF
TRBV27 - CASSLSGTGTYEQYF
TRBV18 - CASSPGQGLASEKNNEQFF
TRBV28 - CASSLGDRPIYGYTF
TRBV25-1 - CASSELTRANDEQYF
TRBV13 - CASSRGYEQYF
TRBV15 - CATSRDRASVGELFF
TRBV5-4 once CASSLSQGMGEQYF
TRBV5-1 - CASSSWTSGDEQFF
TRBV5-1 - CASSTGQGPTEAFF
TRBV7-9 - CASSSHTIYNEQFF
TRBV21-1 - CASSASGGVGSPLHF
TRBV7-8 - CASSLVGTANTEAFF
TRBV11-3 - CASSHGQDNNEQFF
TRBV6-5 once CASRRTGPQGGYTF
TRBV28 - CASRLSDTQYF
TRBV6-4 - CASSSKNTGELFF
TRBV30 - CAWSPGGGAYNSPLHF
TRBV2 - CASSEGTSGRWDTQYF
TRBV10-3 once CAIESQGNEQYF
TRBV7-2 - CASSLEARGYSYGYTF
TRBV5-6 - CASSLAERYEQYF
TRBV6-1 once CASSGRSGGNGYTF
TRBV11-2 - CASSPWGQGQETQYF
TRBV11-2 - CASSSGTGVYYEQYF
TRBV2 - CASRATDRASYGYTF
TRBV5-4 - CASSRAGQPNGGAFF
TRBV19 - CASTGQHQETQYF
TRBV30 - CAWSVTTYFGTQYF
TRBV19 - CASSITVSITEAFF
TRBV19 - CASSIRTELGNEQFF
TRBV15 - CATSSIQGSTEAFF
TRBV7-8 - CASSPKRTGNYGYTF
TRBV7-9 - CASSPPPGLAGTPGREAFF
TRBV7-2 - CASSLGGGGKNYGYTF
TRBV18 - CASSPPRSGGIQPQHF
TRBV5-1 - CASSLGQGKETQYF
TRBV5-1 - CASRGLAGDYEQYF
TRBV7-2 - CASSFLNYGYTF
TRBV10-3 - CAITESSSTDTQYF
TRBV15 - CATSRVRYSNQPQHF
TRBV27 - CASSLTGRGVGYNSPLHF
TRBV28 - CASSKAGVDEAFF
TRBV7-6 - CASSLTTGDTEAFF
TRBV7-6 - CASSSTWSSYNEQFF
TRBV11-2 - CASSSGDLMGNGYTF
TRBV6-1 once CASKFTDTGGNTIYF
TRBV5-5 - CASSLLGQGFYEQYF